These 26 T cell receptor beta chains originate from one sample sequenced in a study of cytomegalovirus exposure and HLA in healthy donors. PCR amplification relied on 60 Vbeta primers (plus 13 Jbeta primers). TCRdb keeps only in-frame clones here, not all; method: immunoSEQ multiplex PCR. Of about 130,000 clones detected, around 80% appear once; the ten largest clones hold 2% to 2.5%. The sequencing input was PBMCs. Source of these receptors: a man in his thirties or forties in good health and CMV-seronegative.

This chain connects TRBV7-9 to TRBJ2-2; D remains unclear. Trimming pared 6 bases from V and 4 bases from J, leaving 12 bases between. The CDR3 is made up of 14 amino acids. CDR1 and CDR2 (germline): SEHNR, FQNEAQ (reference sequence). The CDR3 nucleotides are TGTGCCAGCAGACGAGACTCCCCCACCGGGGAGCTGTTTTTT. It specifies CASRRDSPTGELFF. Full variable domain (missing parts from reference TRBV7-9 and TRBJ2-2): DTGVSQNPRHKITKRGQNVTFRCDPISEHNRLYWYRQTLGQGPEFLTYFQNEAQLEKSRLLSDRFSAERPKGSFSTLEIQRTEQGDSAMYLCASRRDSPTGELFFGEGSRLTVL.

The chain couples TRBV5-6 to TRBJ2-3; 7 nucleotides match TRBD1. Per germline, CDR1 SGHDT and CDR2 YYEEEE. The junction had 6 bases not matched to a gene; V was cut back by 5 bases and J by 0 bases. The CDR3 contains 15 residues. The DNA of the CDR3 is TGTGCCAGCAGGCCCGGGACAGCTAGCACAGATACGCAGTATTTT. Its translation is CASRPGTASTDTQYF.

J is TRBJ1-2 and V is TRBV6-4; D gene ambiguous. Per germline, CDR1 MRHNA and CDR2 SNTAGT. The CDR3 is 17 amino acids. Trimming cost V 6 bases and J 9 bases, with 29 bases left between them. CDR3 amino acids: CASRSTWVLSVSRSYTF. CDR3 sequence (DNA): TGTGCCAGCAGATCGACTTGGGTGCTGTCAGTCTCGAGGAGCTACACCTTC.

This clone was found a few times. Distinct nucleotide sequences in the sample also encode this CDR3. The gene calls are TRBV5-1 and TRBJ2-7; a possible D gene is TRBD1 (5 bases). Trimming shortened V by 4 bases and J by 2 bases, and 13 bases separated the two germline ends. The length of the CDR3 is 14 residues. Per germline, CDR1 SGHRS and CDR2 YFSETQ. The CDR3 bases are TGCGCCAGCAGCACCGGACAAGGACCCTACGAGCAGTACTTC. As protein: CASSTGQGPYEQYF.

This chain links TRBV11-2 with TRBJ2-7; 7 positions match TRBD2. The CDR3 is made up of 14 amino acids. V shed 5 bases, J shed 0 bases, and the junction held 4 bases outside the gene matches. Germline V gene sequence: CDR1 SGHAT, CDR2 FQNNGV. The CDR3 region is CASSERTSSYEQYF. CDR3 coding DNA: TGTGCCAGCAGCGAGCGGACTAGCTCCTACGAGCAGTACTTC.

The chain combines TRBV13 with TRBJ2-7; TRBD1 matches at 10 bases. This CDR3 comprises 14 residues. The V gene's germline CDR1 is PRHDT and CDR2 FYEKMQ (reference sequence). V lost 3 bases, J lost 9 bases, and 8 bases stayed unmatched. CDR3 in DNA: TGTGCCAGCAGCTTGGGACAGGGGTCCCGCGCGCAGTACTTC. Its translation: CASSLGQGSRAQYF.

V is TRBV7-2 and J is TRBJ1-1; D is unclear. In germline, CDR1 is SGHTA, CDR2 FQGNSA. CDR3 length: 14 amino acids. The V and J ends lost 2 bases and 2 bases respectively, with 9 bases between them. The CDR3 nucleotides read TGTGCCAGCAGCTTACAGGCATTTAACACTGAAGCTTTCTTT. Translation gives CASSLQAFNTEAFF.

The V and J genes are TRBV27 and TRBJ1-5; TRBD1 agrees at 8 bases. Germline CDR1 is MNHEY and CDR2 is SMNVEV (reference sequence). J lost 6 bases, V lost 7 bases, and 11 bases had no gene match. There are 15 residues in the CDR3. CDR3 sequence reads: CASTPGGRGLQPQHF. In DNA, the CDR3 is TGTGCCAGCACTCCCGGTGGCAGGGGGCTTCAGCCCCAGCATTTT.

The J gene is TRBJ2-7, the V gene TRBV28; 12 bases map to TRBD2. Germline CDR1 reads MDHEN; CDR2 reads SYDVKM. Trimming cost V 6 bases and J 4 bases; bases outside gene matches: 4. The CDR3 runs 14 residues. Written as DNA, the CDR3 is TGTGCCAGCAGGTCAACTAGCGGGAGGTACGAGCAGTACTTC. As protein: CASRSTSGRYEQYF.

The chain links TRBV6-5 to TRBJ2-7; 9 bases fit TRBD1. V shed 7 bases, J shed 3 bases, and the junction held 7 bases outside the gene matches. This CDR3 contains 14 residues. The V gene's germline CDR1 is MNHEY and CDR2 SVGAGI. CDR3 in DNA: TGTGCCAGCATGCCCGGGACAGGGTACTACGAGCAGTACTTC. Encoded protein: CASMPGTGYYEQYF.

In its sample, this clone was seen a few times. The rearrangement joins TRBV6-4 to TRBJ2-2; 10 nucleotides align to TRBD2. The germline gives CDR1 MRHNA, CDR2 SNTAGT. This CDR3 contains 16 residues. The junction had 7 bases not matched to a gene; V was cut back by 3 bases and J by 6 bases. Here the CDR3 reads CASSDGLAGVAGELFF. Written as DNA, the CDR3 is TGTGCCAGCAGTGATGGGCTAGCGGGAGTTGCCGGGGAGCTGTTTTTT.

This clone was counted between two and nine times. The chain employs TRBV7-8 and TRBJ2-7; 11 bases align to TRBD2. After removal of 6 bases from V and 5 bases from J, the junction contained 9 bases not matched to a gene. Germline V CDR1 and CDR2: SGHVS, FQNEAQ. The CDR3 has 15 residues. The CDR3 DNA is TGTGCCAGCAGTTCCATAGCGGGAGGGCCTCACGAGCAGTACTTC. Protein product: CASSSIAGGPHEQYF.

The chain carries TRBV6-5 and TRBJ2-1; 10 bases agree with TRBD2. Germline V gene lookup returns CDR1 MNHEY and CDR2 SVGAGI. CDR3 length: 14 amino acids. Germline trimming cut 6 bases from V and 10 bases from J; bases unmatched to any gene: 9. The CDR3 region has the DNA TGTGCCAGCAGCACCGGGACTAGCGCCGCCGAGCAGTTCTTC. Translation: CASSTGTSAAEQFF.

CDR3 sequence reads: CASSMWTSGGEQYF. The CDR3, as DNA: TGTGCCAGCAGCATGTGGACTAGCGGGGGCGAGCAGTACTTC. The J gene is TRBJ2-7, the V gene TRBV7-9, with 13 bases aligning to TRBD2. Germline-derived CDR1 and CDR2 are SEHNR and FQNEAQ (reference sequence). The CDR3 has 14 residues. The V gene end was trimmed by 5 bases and the J gene end by 6 bases; junction bases not matched to a gene: 4.

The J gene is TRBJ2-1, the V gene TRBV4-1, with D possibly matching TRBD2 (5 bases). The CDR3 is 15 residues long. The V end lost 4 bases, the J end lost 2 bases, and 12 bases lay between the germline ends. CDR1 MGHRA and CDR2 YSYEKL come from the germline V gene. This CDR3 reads CASSPFSDAYNEQFF. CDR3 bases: TGCGCCAGCAGCCCCTTTAGCGACGCCTACAATGAGCAGTTCTTC.

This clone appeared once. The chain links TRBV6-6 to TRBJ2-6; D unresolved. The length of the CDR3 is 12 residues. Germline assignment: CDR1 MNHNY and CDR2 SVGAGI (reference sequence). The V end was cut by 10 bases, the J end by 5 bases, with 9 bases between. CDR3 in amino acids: CAIKAWANVLTF. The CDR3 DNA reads TGTGCCATCAAAGCCTGGGCCAACGTCCTGACTTTC.

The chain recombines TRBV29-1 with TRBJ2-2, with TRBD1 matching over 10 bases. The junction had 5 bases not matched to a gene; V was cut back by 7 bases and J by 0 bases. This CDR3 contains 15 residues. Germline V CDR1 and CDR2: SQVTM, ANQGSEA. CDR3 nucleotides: TGCAGCGCAGGACAGGGGGTCGCGAACACCGGGGAGCTGTTTTTT. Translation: CSAGQGVANTGELFF.

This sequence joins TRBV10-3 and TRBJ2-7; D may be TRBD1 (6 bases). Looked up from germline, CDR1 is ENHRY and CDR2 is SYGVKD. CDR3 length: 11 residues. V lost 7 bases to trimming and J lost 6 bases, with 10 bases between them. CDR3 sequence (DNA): TGTGCCATCACGCAGGGGATCGAGCAGTACTTC. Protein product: CAITQGIEQYF.

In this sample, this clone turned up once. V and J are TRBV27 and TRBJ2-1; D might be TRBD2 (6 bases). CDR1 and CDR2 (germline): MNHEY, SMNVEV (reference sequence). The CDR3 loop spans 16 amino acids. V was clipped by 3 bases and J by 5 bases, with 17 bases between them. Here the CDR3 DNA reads TGTGCCAGCAGTTTTGGGGGGAGGCGAGCAAACAATGAGCAGTTCTTC. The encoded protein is CASSFGGRRANNEQFF.

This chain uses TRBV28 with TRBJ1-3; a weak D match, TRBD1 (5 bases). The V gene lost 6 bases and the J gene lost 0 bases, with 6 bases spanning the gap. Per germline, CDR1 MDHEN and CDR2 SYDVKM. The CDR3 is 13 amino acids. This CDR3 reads CASRDSSGNTIYF. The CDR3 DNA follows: TGTGCCAGCAGAGACAGCTCTGGAAACACCATATATTTT. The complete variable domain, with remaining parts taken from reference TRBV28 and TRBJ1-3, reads DVKVTQSSRYLVKRTGEKVFLECVQDMDHENMFWYRQDPGLGLRLIYFSYDVKMKEKGDIPEGYSVSREKKERFSLILESASTNQTSMYLCASRDSSGNTIYFGEGSWLTVV.

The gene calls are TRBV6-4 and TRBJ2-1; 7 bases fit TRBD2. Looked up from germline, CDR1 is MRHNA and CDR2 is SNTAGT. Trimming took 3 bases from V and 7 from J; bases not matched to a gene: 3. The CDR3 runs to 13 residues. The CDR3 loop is CASSETSENEQFF. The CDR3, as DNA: TGTGCCAGCAGTGAAACTAGCGAGAATGAGCAGTTCTTC.

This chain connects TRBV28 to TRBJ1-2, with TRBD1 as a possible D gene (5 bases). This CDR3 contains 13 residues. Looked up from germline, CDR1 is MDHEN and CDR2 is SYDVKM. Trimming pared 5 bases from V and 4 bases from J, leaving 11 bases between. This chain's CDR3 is CASSQPQGYGYTF. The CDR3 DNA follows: TGTGCCAGCAGTCAGCCCCAGGGCTATGGCTACACCTTC.

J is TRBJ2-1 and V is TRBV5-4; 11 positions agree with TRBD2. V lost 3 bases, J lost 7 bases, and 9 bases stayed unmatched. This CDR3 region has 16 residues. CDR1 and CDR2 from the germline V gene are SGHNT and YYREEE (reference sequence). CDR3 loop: CASSSLTSGSLNEQFF. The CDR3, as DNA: TGTGCCAGCAGCTCCTTAACTAGCGGGAGTTTAAATGAGCAGTTCTTC.

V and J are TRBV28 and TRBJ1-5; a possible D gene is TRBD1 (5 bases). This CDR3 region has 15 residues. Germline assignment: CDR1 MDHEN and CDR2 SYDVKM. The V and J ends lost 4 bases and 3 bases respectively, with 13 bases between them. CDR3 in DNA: TGTGCCAGCAGTTCCCCCCAGGGCTTCAATCAGCCCCAGCATTTT. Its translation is CASSSPQGFNQPQHF. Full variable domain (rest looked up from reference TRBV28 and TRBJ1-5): DVKVTQSSRYLVKRTGEKVFLECVQDMDHENMFWYRQDPGLGLRLIYFSYDVKMKEKGDIPEGYSVSREKKERFSLILESASTNQTSMYLCASSSPQGFNQPQHFGDGTRLSIL.

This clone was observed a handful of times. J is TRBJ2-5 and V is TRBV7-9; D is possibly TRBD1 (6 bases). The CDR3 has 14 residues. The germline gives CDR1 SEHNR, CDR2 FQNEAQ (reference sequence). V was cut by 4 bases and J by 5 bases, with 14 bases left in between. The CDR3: CASSSQGSGETQYF. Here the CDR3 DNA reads TGTGCCAGCAGCTCCCAGGGGTCAGGGGAGACCCAGTACTTC.

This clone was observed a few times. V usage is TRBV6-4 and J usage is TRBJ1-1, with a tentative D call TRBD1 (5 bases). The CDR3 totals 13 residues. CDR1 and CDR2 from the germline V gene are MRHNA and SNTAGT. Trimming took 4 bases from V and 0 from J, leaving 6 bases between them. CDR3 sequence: CASSGQMNTEAFF. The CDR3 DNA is TGTGCCAGCAGTGGACAGATGAACACTGAAGCTTTCTTT.